These 6 T cell receptor beta chains were all obtained from the same sample, sequenced in a study of shared clonotypes between healthy human individuals. The method was immunoSEQ multiplex PCR; TCRdb's version includes in-frame clones alone and lacks a portion of them. The sample includes 2 million to 2.5 million clones, less than 95% seen only once; the top ten take around 0.4%. Sequencing used naive CD4+ T cells from PBMCs. Subset denoted: CD45RA+ positively selected. Receptor source: a man between 18 and 35 years old in good health. Some clones in this sample may be carry-over from other donors' samples.

Comment on this clone: Other DNA sequences in the sample encode the same CDR3. The DNA for the CDR3 is TGTGCCAGCAGCCCTCGGACAGCGAACACTGAAGCTTTCTTT. Translated: CASSPRTANTEAFF. The genes are TRBV7-2 and TRBJ1-1; possible D gene TRBD1, 6 bases. Trimming removed 5 bases at V and 1 base at J, with 11 bases between. This CDR3 contains 14 residues. Germline CDR1 is SGHTA and CDR2 is FQGNSA.

The chain links TRBV7-9 to TRBJ2-7; the match to TRBD1 covers 7 bases. V lost 5 bases and J lost 3; bases outside the gene matches: 4. Germline V gene lookup returns CDR1 SEHNR and CDR2 FQNEAQ (reference sequence). There are 13 residues in the CDR3. The CDR3 is CASSGDSFYEQYF. The CDR3 DNA sequence: TGTGCCAGCAGCGGGGACAGCTTCTACGAGCAGTACTTC.

This sequence joins TRBV2 and TRBJ2-3; no reliable D call. V was shortened by 6 bases and J by 0 bases, with 7 bases between the two germline ends. The germline CDR1 and CDR2 sequences are SNHLY and FYNNEI. The CDR3 covers 13 residues. The CDR3 here is CASRSVSTDTQYF. In nucleotides, the CDR3 is TGTGCCAGCAGATCGGTTAGCACAGATACGCAGTATTTT.

The count of this clone is one. The chain recombines TRBV19 with TRBJ2-2; D is possibly TRBD2 (5 bases). This CDR3 spans 15 amino acids. V lost 6 bases to trimming and J lost 8 bases, with 19 bases between them. CDR1 and CDR2 (germline): LNHDA, SQIVND (reference sequence). CDR3 residues: CASRVPNSRAGELFF. CDR3 nucleotides: TGTGCCAGTAGGGTTCCCAATTCGAGGGCGGGGGAGCTGTTTTTT.

The gene calls are TRBV6-5 and TRBJ1-1; 10 bases fit TRBD1. With 6 bases clipped from V and 10 bases from J, the junction kept 8 bases outside the gene matches. This CDR3 is 13 amino acids long. From germline, CDR1 is MNHEY and CDR2 SVGAGI. CDR3 amino acids: CASSQDRGPGAFF. The CDR3 DNA is TGTGCCAGCAGCCAAGACAGGGGGCCTGGAGCTTTCTTT.

The genes are TRBV27 and TRBJ2-2, with D hard to call. The germline V and J ends were trimmed by 5 bases and 8 bases, with 9 bases remaining between them. The CDR3 is 12 amino acids. Germline CDR1 and CDR2: MNHEY and SMNVEV (reference sequence). The CDR3 loop reads CASSRTGGELFF. CDR3 in DNA: TGTGCCAGCAGTCGAACCGGGGGGGAGCTGTTTTTT.